This T cell receptor beta chain was found in a study of T-cell reconstitution after alpha-beta-depleted transplantation in children. Notes on the study in general: Day-60 TCRbeta diversity that was high in some patients was derived from surviving recipient T cells and thymic progenitors. Where alpha-beta T cells came from about two months after transplant was reportedly several hundred expanded graft clones. Once a year had passed after transplant, T-cell counts and diversity came mostly from newly produced T cells.

As regards this clonotype: What it binds is unknown.

Unique molecular identifiers were built into the TCRbeta library. TCRdb called the PCR reads again in MiXCR, with one record for every CDR3 protein. This table holds around 800,000 distinct CDR3 sequences, under 20% found once. Specimen: PBMCs, mostly from graft donor cells, collected 360 days after TCRalphabeta/CD19-depleted stem cell transplant. The sequence derives from a male patient younger than 18 who had a stem cell transplant for acute lymphoblastic leukemia, so the T cells may come from the graft donor.

The CDR3 nucleotides are TGTGCCAGCAGTGAATTGGGAACAATAACAGATACGCAGTATTTT. Translating gives CASSELGTITDTQYF. The chain combines TRBV25-1 with TRBJ2-3; the D is unclear. The CDR3 is 15 amino acids. V dropped 1 base and J dropped 3 bases, with 11 bases sitting between them. In germline, CDR1 is MGHDK, CDR2 SYGVNS.